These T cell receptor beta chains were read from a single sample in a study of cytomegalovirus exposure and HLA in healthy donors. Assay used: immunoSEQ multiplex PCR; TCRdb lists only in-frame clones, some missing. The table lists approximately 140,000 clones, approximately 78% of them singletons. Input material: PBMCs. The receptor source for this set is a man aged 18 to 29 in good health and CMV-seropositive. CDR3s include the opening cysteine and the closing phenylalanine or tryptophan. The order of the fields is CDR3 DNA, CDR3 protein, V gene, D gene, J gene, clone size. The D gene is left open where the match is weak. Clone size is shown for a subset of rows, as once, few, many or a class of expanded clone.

cdr3_nt: TGTGCCAGCAGCGCGGGACTAGCGGGATCTTTCACAGATACGCAGTATTTT; cdr3_aa: CASSAGLAGSFTDTQYF; v_call: TRBV7-8; d_call: TRBD2; j_call: TRBJ2-3; clone_size: -
cdr3_nt: TGCAGCGCCCATAGCGGCAGCACAGATACGCAGTATTTT; cdr3_aa: CSAHSGSTDTQYF; v_call: TRBV29-1; d_call: -; j_call: TRBJ2-3; clone_size: -
cdr3_nt: TGTGCCTGGAGGGGACAGGGATTCGGAAACACCATATATTTT; cdr3_aa: CAWRGQGFGNTIYF; v_call: TRBV30; d_call: TRBD1; j_call: TRBJ1-3; clone_size: -
cdr3_nt: TGTGCCAGCAGTGAAAGGACAGGCTGGGATACGCAGTATTTT; cdr3_aa: CASSERTGWDTQYF; v_call: TRBV6-1; d_call: TRBD1; j_call: TRBJ2-3; clone_size: -
cdr3_nt: TGTGCCAGCAGCTTAGTGGGACAGGGGGAAGGCTATGGCTACACCTTC; cdr3_aa: CASSLVGQGEGYGYTF; v_call: TRBV7-9; d_call: TRBD1; j_call: TRBJ1-2; clone_size: -
cdr3_nt: TGTGCCAGCAGTTTCTGGCAGGGCGGTGAAAAACTGTTTTTT; cdr3_aa: CASSFWQGGEKLFF; v_call: TRBV28; d_call: -; j_call: TRBJ1-4; clone_size: -
cdr3_nt: TGTGCCAGCAGTGCCAGGGGAACTGAAGCTTTCTTT; cdr3_aa: CASSARGTEAFF; v_call: TRBV2; d_call: -; j_call: TRBJ1-1; clone_size: -
cdr3_nt: TGCGCCAGCAGCAAAGACCTTACTAGCTACGAGCAGTACTTC; cdr3_aa: CASSKDLTSYEQYF; v_call: TRBV5-1; d_call: -; j_call: TRBJ2-7; clone_size: few
cdr3_nt: TGTGCCAGCAGCTTGGACGAGGCTAATGAAAAACTGTTTTTT; cdr3_aa: CASSLDEANEKLFF; v_call: TRBV5-6; d_call: -; j_call: TRBJ1-4; clone_size: -
cdr3_nt: TGTGCCAGTAGTTCACAGCCTAGCGGGACGTACGAGCAGTACTTC; cdr3_aa: CASSSQPSGTYEQYF; v_call: TRBV19; d_call: TRBD2; j_call: TRBJ2-7; clone_size: -
cdr3_nt: TGTGCCAGCAGCCCGGGACTAGCGGGAGGCTCCTACGAGCAGTACTTC; cdr3_aa: CASSPGLAGGSYEQYF; v_call: TRBV16; d_call: TRBD2; j_call: TRBJ2-7; clone_size: -
cdr3_nt: TGTGCCAGCAGCTTGGTGGCGGGAGGGAGTACAGATACGCAGTATTTT; cdr3_aa: CASSLVAGGSTDTQYF; v_call: TRBV5-5; d_call: TRBD2; j_call: TRBJ2-3; clone_size: -
cdr3_nt: TGTGCCAGCAGCCAAATTCAGGGGGTTAGCGACGAGCAGTACTTC; cdr3_aa: CASSQIQGVSDEQYF; v_call: TRBV4-2; d_call: TRBD1; j_call: TRBJ2-7; clone_size: -
cdr3_nt: TGTGCCAGCAGCCAACTAGCGGGAGGCGAGCAGTACTTC; cdr3_aa: CASSQLAGGEQYF; v_call: TRBV11-3; d_call: TRBD2; j_call: TRBJ2-7; clone_size: -
cdr3_nt: TGTGCCAGTAGTAGGGCAGTTATTGTTTCTGGGGCCAACGTCCTGACTTTC; cdr3_aa: CASSRAVIVSGANVLTF; v_call: TRBV19; d_call: -; j_call: TRBJ2-6; clone_size: -
cdr3_nt: TGTGCCAGCAGGGGACAGGGGGTTGAAAACACTGAAGCTTTCTTT; cdr3_aa: CASRGQGVENTEAFF; v_call: TRBV28; d_call: TRBD1; j_call: TRBJ1-1; clone_size: -